The entry below describes one TCR beta chain. The antigen is not known. These data originate in a study of T-cell memory formation after mild COVID-19. Findings of the study overall: Clones that contracted from day 15 to 85 were balanced CD4/CD8, while later expanders leaned CD4+. The finding that pre-infection memory included some responding clones suggested that cross-reactive memory joined. For contracting clones, CD4+ ones sat mainly in CM and EM, CD8+ in EMRA.

CDR3 length: 14 residues. V lost 5 bases and J 8 bases, leaving 18 bases between the germline ends. TCRdb reprocessed the 5' RACE reads with MiXCR, giving one entry per CDR3 protein. The sample shows roughly 250,000 distinct CDR3 sequences, about 17% of them seen only once. The sequence derives from a young man who had mild COVID-19 (a few samples of this study predate the infection). Cell type and time point are not known. This chain links TRBV12-3 or TRBV12-4 with TRBJ1-2; tentative D call: TRBD1 (6 bases). The sequenced sample consisted of PBMCs or a T cell subset sorted from them (not recorded which). The CDR3 here is CASSPPGGAHGYTF. As DNA, the CDR3 is TGTGCCAGCAGTCCACCGGGGGGGGCGCACGGCTACACCTTC.